These T cell receptor beta chains were read from a single sample in a study of T cell responses to AZD1222 COVID-19 vaccine. Assay used: immunoSEQ multiplex PCR; TCRdb lists only in-frame clones, some missing. Of about 97,000 clones in the sample, around 88% are singletons; the top ten hold roughly 7.7%. The specimen comprised peripheral blood, sampled on day 0 of AZD1222 vaccination. The receptors here all came from an adult in good health. Each CDR3 is given with its conserved first and last residue. D genes are given only for firm matches.

cdr3_aa	cdr3_nt	d_call	v_call	j_call
CASSLAAGKETQYF	TGTGCCAGCAGCTTGGCGGCCGGAAAAGAGACCCAGTACTTC	.	TRBV5-4	TRBJ2-5
CASSVEGDLNTEAFF	TGTGCCAGCAGTGTAGAGGGGGACCTGAACACTGAAGCTTTCTTT	.	TRBV2	TRBJ1-1
CASSLGDRDSGYTF	TGTGCCAGCAGTTTAGGGGACAGGGACAGTGGCTACACCTTC	TRBD1	TRBV28	TRBJ1-2
CASSLVGPYEQYF	TGTGCCAGCAGCTTAGTAGGGCCCTACGAGCAGTACTTC	.	TRBV7-9	TRBJ2-7
CAWGGQPNSPLHF	TGTGCCTGGGGGGGACAGCCAAATTCACCCCTCCACTTT	TRBD1	TRBV30	TRBJ1-6
CASSLDLRWGNTIYF	TGTGCCAGCAGCTTAGATCTAAGGTGGGGAAACACCATATATTTT	.	TRBV11-2	TRBJ1-3
CASSPTGNYGYTF	TGTGCCAGTAGTCCGACAGGGAACTATGGCTACACCTTC	TRBD1	TRBV19	TRBJ1-2
CAISGETGPGNTIYF	TGTGCCATCAGTGGGGAGACAGGGCCCGGAAACACCATATATTTT	TRBD1	TRBV10-3	TRBJ1-3
CASSGTGGTGELFF	TGTGCCAGCAGCGGGACAGGAGGCACCGGGGAGCTGTTTTTT	TRBD1	TRBV7-2	TRBJ2-2
CAISAPDRGRETQYF	TGTGCCATCAGTGCGCCGGACAGGGGGCGAGAGACCCAGTACTTC	TRBD1	TRBV10-3	TRBJ2-5
CASSFMSGVWETQYF	TGCGCCAGCAGCTTTATGTCAGGCGTTTGGGAGACCCAGTACTTC	.	TRBV5-1	TRBJ2-5
CASSPGGTTHYGYTF	TGCGCCAGCAGCCCAGGGGGGACCACCCACTATGGCTACACCTTC	TRBD1	TRBV4-3	TRBJ1-2
CASSLGQKEAFF	TGCGCCAGCAGCTTGGGACAGAAGGAAGCTTTCTTT	.	TRBV5-1	TRBJ1-1
CASSVSGVETQYF	TGTGCCAGCAGCGTTTCGGGGGTGGAGACCCAGTACTTC	.	TRBV5-4	TRBJ2-5
CASSFGTRADTQYF	TGTGCCAGCAGCTTCGGGACTAGGGCAGATACGCAGTATTTT	TRBD2	TRBV7-2	TRBJ2-3
CASSTGQGGSEAFF	TGCGCCAGCAGCACGGGACAGGGCGGCTCTGAAGCTTTCTTT	TRBD1	TRBV5-1	TRBJ1-1
CASSQDITGAGNEQFF	TGTGCCAGCAGCCAAGATATTACGGGGGCGGGCAATGAGCAGTTCTTC	.	TRBV3-1/TRBV3-2	TRBJ2-1
CASSSPGKGATEAFF	TGTGCCAGCAGCTCACCAGGAAAGGGCGCCACTGAAGCTTTCTTT	.	TRBV6-2/TRBV6-3	TRBJ1-1
CASSGRGVGYTF	TGTGCCAGCAGCGGCAGGGGAGTTGGCTACACCTTC	.	TRBV9	TRBJ1-2
CSASRGNSAKTEAFF	TGCAGTGCTAGTCGAGGGAATTCGGCCAAAACTGAAGCTTTCTTT	.	TRBV20-1	TRBJ1-1
CASSLVWIYEQYF	TGTGCCAGCAGTTTAGTATGGATCTACGAGCAGTACTTC	.	TRBV12-3/TRBV12-4	TRBJ2-7
CASSTPKLAGVGNEQFF	TGTGCCAGCAGCACCCCGAAACTAGCGGGAGTAGGCAATGAGCAGTTCTTC	TRBD2	TRBV7-6	TRBJ2-1
CASSLVGTHTDTQYF	TGTGCCAGCAGCTTAGTGGGGACTCATACAGATACGCAGTATTTT	.	TRBV11-3	TRBJ2-3
CASSPSARGGTEAFF	TGTGCCAGCAGCCCCTCGGCCAGGGGAGGGACTGAAGCTTTCTTT	.	TRBV7-2	TRBJ1-1